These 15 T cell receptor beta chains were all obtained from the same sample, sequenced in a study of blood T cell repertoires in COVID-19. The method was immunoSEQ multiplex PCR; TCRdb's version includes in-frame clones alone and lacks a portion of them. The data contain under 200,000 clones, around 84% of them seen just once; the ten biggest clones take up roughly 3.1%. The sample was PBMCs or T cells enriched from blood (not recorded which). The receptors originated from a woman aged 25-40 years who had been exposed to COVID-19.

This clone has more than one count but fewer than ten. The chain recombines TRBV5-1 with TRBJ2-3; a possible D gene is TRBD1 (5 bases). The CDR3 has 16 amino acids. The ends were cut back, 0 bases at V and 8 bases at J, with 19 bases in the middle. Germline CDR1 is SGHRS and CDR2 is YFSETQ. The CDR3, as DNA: TGCGCCAGCAGCTTGGCCGATACAGGTCCTCCAGGTACGCAGTATTTT. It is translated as CASSLADTGPPGTQYF.

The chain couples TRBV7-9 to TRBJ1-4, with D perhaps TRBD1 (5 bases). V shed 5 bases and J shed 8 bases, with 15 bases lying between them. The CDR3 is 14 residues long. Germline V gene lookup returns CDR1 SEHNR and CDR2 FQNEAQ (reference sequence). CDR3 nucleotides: TGTGCCAGCAGCCTGCAGACAGTCAGGGAAAAACTGTTTTTT. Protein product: CASSLQTVREKLFF.

The CDR3 region has the DNA TGTGCCACCAGCAGGGACAGGTTTCAAGAGACCCAGTACTTC. It yields the protein CATSRDRFQETQYF. V is TRBV15 and J is TRBJ2-5, with TRBD1 matching over 7 bases. The CDR3 sequence is 14 residues long. J gave up 2 bases and V 3 bases, and 3 bases lay outside the gene matches. Germline CDR1 LNHNV, CDR2 YYDKDF (reference sequence).

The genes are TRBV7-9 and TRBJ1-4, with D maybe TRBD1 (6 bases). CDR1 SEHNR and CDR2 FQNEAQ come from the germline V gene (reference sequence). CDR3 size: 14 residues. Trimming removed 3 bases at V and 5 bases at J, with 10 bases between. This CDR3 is CASSLGGQNEKLFF. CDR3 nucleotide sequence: TGTGCCAGCAGCTTGGGTGGACAGAATGAAAAACTGTTTTTT.

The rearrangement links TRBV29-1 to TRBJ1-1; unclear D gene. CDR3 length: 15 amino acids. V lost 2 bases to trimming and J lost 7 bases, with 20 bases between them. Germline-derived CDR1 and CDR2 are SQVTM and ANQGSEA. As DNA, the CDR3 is TGCAGCGTTGAAAGGCCCGAGGGTCCATCCGGTGAAGCTTTCTTT. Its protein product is CSVERPEGPSGEAFF.

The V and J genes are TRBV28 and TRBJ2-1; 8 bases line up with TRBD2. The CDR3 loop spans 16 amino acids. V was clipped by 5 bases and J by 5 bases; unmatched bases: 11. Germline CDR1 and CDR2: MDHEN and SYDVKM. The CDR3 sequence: CASSGAGRESDNEQFF. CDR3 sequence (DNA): TGTGCCAGCAGTGGGGCCGGGAGGGAATCCGACAATGAGCAGTTCTTC.

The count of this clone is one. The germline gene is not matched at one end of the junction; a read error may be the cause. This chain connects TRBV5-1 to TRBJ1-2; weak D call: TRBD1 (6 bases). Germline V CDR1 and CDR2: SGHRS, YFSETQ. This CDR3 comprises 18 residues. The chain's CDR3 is CARSSGGGAYISDYGYTF. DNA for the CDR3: TGCGCCCGCAGCTCGGGGGGGGGCGCGTACATCTCGGACTATGGCTACACCTTC.

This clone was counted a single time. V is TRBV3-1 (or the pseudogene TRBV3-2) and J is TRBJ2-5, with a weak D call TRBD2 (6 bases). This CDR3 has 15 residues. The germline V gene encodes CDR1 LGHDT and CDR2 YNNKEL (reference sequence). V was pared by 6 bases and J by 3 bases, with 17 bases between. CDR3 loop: CASSQSRDFEETQYF. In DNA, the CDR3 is TGTGCCAGCAGTCAAAGCCGGGACTTCGAAGAGACCCAGTACTTC.

The CDR3 region is CASSLDRSYGYTF. CDR3 nucleotides: TGTGCCAGCAGTCTCGACAGATCCTATGGCTACACCTTC. The chain couples TRBV28 to TRBJ1-2; D may be TRBD1 (5 bases). This CDR3 is built from 13 residues. Trimming took off 5 bases at V and 4 bases at J, with 11 bases between the two ends. Germline CDR1 is MDHEN and CDR2 is SYDVKM.

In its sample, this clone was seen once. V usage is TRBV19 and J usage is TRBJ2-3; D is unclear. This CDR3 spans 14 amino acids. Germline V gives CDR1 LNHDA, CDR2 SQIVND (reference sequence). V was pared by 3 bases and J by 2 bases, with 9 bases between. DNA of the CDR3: TGTGCCAGTAGTATTCTAAAGTACACAGATACGCAGTATTTT. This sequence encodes CASSILKYTDTQYF.

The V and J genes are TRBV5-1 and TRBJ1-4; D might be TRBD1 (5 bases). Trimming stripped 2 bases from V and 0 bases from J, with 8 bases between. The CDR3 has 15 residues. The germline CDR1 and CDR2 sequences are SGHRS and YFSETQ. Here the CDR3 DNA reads TGCGCCAGCAGCTTAACAGGAGCAACTAATGAAAAACTGTTTTTT. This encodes CASSLTGATNEKLFF.

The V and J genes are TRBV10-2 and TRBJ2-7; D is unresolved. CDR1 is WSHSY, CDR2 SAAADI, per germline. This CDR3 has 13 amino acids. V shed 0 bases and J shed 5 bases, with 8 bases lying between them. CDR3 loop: CASSESSKNEQYF. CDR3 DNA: TGCGCCAGCAGTGAGTCTTCCAAAAACGAGCAGTACTTC.

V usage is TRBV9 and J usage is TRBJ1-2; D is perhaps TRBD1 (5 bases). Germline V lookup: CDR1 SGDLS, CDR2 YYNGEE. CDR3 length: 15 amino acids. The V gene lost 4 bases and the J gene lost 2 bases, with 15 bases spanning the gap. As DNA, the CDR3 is TGTGCCAGCAGCCTAGAATCAGGGCCGAACTATGGCTACACCTTC. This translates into CASSLESGPNYGYTF.

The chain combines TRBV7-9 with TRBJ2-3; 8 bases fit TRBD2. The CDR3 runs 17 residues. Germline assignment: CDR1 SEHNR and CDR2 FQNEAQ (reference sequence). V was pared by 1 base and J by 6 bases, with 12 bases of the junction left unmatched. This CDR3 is CASSLGNSGDLFDTQYF. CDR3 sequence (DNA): TGTGCCAGCAGCTTAGGAAATAGCGGGGACCTATTCGATACGCAGTATTTT. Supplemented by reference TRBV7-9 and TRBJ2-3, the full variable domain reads DTGVSQNPRHKITKRGQNVTFRCDPISEHNRLYWYRQTLGQGPEFLTYFQNEAQLEKSRLLSDRFSAERPKGSFSTLEIQRTEQGDSAMYLCASSLGNSGDLFDTQYFGPGTRLTVL.

CDR3 residues: CASSQDIWQGISPLHF. The DNA for the CDR3 is TGCGCCAGCAGCCAAGATATTTGGCAGGGAATCTCACCCCTCCACTTT. The rearrangement joins TRBV4-1 to TRBJ1-6; TRBD1 is a possible D gene (5 bases). Germline V gene lookup returns CDR1 MGHRA and CDR2 YSYEKL. The CDR3 contains 16 residues. Trimming pared 0 bases from V and 10 bases from J, leaving 16 bases between.